What follows is one T cell receptor (beta chain) and its context. Here immunoSEQ multiplex PCR was the method, and the copy in TCRdb shows in-frame clones only, minus some. This table has some 85,000 clones, nearly 95% appearing once. Trimming took 6 bases from V and 9 from J, leaving 14 bases between them. This CDR3 is 11 amino acids long. Germline lookup yields CDR1 SQVTM and CDR2 ANQGSEA. The data are from a study of T cell changes during pregnancy in multiple sclerosis. This sequence joins TRBV29-1 and TRBJ1-1, with D possibly being TRBD1 (6 bases). The material sequenced was peripheral blood, taken in the second trimester of pregnancy. This clonotype originated in a female donor with multiple sclerosis, enrolled in a pregnancy study. CDR3 in amino acids: CSVGTWSKAFF. The DNA of the CDR3 is TGCAGCGTGGGGACATGGTCGAAAGCTTTCTTT.